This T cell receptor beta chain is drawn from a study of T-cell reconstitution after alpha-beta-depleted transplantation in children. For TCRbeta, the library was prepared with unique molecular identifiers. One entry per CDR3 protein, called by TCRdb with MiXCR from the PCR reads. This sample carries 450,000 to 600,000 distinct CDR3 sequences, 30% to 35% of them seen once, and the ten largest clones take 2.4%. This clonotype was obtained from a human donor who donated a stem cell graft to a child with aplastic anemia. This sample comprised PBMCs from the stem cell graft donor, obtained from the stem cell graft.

This CDR3 is CASSLVVDRYANTGELFF. DNA for the CDR3: TGTGCCAGCAGCTTGGTAGTGGACAGATACGCGAACACCGGGGAGCTGTTTTTT. V gene TRBV5-5 combines with J gene TRBJ2-2, with D tentatively TRBD1 (6 bases). This CDR3 comprises 18 residues. V gave up 0 bases and J gave up 0 bases, with 15 bases separating them. Germline assignment: CDR1 SGHKS and CDR2 YYEKEE (reference sequence).